A selection of T cell receptor beta chains follows, all from one sample in a study of cytomegalovirus exposure and HLA in healthy donors. Sequenced by immunoSEQ multiplex PCR; TCRdb stores in-frame clones only, minus some. The sample lists roughly 65,000 clones, nearly 95% occurring once. Material for sequencing was PBMCs. The receptors derive from a man aged 18 to 30 in good health and CMV-seropositive. CDR3s include the opening cysteine and the closing phenylalanine or tryptophan. The D gene is left open where the match is weak. The size of a clone is reported for some rows only, either as once, few or many, or as a class for expanded clones.

>TRBV5-1|TRBJ2-7|-|few
TGCGCCAGCAGCTTCGAACCCAGGGGTTCCGACGAGCAGTACTTC
CASSFEPRGSDEQYF
>TRBV10-3|TRBJ1-1|-|-
TGTGCCATCAGGGATATCAGAGGAGGGCGTCCCACTGAAGCTTTCTTT
CAIRDIRGGRPTEAFF
>TRBV25-1|TRBJ1-5|TRBD1|-
TGTGCCAGCAGAGGCACAGGGGGCGGCTATCAGCCCCAGCATTTT
CASRGTGGGYQPQHF
>TRBV7-9|TRBJ2-2|-|-
TGTGCCAGCCCCCCAGCCGGGAGGAACACCGGGGAGCTGTTTTTT
CASPPAGRNTGELFF
>TRBV19|TRBJ2-3|TRBD1|-
TGTGCCAGTAGTCCCCAGGGGGCGACAGATACGCAGTATTTT
CASSPQGATDTQYF
>TRBV5-4|TRBJ2-7|-|-
TGTGCCAGCAGCTTGGGGAGCCTCTACGAGCAGTACTTC
CASSLGSLYEQYF
>TRBV28|TRBJ2-7|TRBD1|-
TGTGCCAGCAGTTTATTGGGACAGGGAAACTACGAGCAGTACTTC
CASSLLGQGNYEQYF
>TRBV19|TRBJ2-1|TRBD2|-
TGTGCCAGTAGTCCAATATTAGGTAGCGGGAGCGCTAGCTCCTACAATGAGCAGTTCTTC
CASSPILGSGSASSYNEQFF
>TRBV7-6|TRBJ2-1|TRBD2|-
TGTGCCAGCAGCTTAGAACCCCCGGGACTAGCGGGAGCTCTCCATGAGCAGTTCTTC
CASSLEPPGLAGALHEQFF
>TRBV5-1|TRBJ2-7|TRBD1|-
TGCGCCAGCAGCCAGGGACAGGGGGCCCACGAGCAGTACTTC
CASSQGQGAHEQYF
>TRBV18|TRBJ1-1|-|-
TGTGCCAGCTCACCAGAGGTGACGGCACTCACTGAAGCTTTCTTT
CASSPEVTALTEAFF
>TRBV5-1|TRBJ2-2|TRBD2|-
TGCGCCAGCAGCACCAGATTAGCGGGAGGGCCTGACGGGGAGCTGTTTTTT
CASSTRLAGGPDGELFF
>TRBV11-2|TRBJ1-2|TRBD1|-
TGTGCCAGCAGCTTAAAGTTAGGGCTGGGACAGGGGGGCTATGGCTACACCTTC
CASSLKLGLGQGGYGYTF
>TRBV6-5|TRBJ2-5|-|-
TGTGCCAGCAGTTACCGGGAGACCCAGTACTTC
CASSYRETQYF
>TRBV10-3|TRBJ1-2|TRBD1|-
TGTGCCATCAGCCCGGGACAGGGGGCAGGCTACACCTTC
CAISPGQGAGYTF
>TRBV28|TRBJ2-4|TRBD1|-
TGTGCCAGCAGTTTCATCCCCCCGGGGGGACAGGGTTCCAAAAACATTCAGTACTTC
CASSFIPPGGQGSKNIQYF
>TRBV27|TRBJ2-1|TRBD2|-
TGTGCCGCCGGAGCGGGAATGGGTAATGAGCAGTTCTTC
CAAGAGMGNEQFF
>TRBV7-3|TRBJ1-1|-|-
TGTGCCAGCAGCACAGAAGAAAACACTGAAGCTTTCTTT
CASSTEENTEAFF
>TRBV9|TRBJ1-2|-|-
TGTGCCAGCAGCGTTACTGGGGGGTTGAGCTACACCTTC
CASSVTGGLSYTF
>TRBV7-2|TRBJ2-7|-|few
TGTGCCAGCAGCTTAGACGCGTACGAGCAGTACTTC
CASSLDAYEQYF
>TRBV29-1|TRBJ2-3|TRBD2|-
TGCAGCGTTGAACCACTAGCGGTCCTTACCACAGATACGCAGTATTTT
CSVEPLAVLTTDTQYF
>TRBV28|TRBJ1-1|-|once
TGTGCCAGCAGTTTTGGCCTCGAAGCTTTCTTT
CASSFGLEAFF
>TRBV11-1|TRBJ2-7|TRBD1|-
TGTGCCAGCAGCGTAACGGGACAGGGTTCCTACGAGCAGTACTTC
CASSVTGQGSYEQYF
>TRBV7-6|TRBJ2-1|-|-
TGTGCCAGCAGCCCTAGCGTTAACTCCTACAATGAGCAGTTCTTC
CASSPSVNSYNEQFF
>TRBV7-8|TRBJ1-2|TRBD1|-
TGTGCCAGCAGCTTATTTTTGGCGACAGGGGCTGAAGGCTACACCTTC
CASSLFLATGAEGYTF
>TRBV25-1|TRBJ1-4|-|-
TGTGCCAGCAGTGAATTCGGGGTGGCGAATGAAAAACTGTTTTTT
CASSEFGVANEKLFF
>TRBV5-8|TRBJ2-1|TRBD2|once
TGTGCCAGCAGCTGGCCCTTTCGGACTAGCGGTTACAATGAGCAGTTCTTC
CASSWPFRTSGYNEQFF
>TRBV28|TRBJ2-1|TRBD2|few
TGTGCCAGCAGCCATAGCGGGAGTCCGTACAATGAGCAGTTCTTC
CASSHSGSPYNEQFF
>TRBV2|TRBJ1-1|TRBD1|-
TGTGCCAGCAGTAAGACAGGGGGCAATGAAGCTTTCTTT
CASSKTGGNEAFF
>TRBV5-1|TRBJ2-3|TRBD2|-
TGCGCCAGCGGGGGGGGAAGCACAGATACGCAGTATTTT
CASGGGSTDTQYF
>TRBV7-6|TRBJ2-1|TRBD2|-
TGTGCCAGCAGCCAACTAGCGGGCGTCTACAATGAGCAGTTCTTC
CASSQLAGVYNEQFF
>TRBV30|TRBJ2-1|-|-
TGTGCCTGGAGTGTACACAGGGAAGTCTTCTTC
CAWSVHREVFF
>TRBV5-6|TRBJ2-1|-|few
TGTGCCAGCAGCTTTTACGGGTCTCCCTCCTACAATGAGCAGTTCTTC
CASSFYGSPSYNEQFF
>TRBV18|TRBJ1-5|-|-
TGTGCCAGCTCCGGTGCAGGGGATCAGCCCCAGCATTTT
CASSGAGDQPQHF
>TRBV4-2|TRBJ2-5|TRBD2|-
TGTGCCAGCAGCCAAGGGGACGGGAGGGCGGTTGAGACCCAGTACTTC
CASSQGDGRAVETQYF
>TRBV6-1|TRBJ1-5|TRBD1|-
TGTGCCAGCAGTGAAGCCCGGACAGGGGGAAATCAGCCCCAGCATTTT
CASSEARTGGNQPQHF
>TRBV9|TRBJ1-2|-|-
TGTGCCAGCAGCGTTTCAGGGACATATGGCTACACCTTC
CASSVSGTYGYTF
>TRBV28|TRBJ2-7|-|-
TGTGCCAGCAGCCTCCGGGGTCTGACCTACGAGCAGTACTTC
CASSLRGLTYEQYF
>TRBV7-8|TRBJ1-1|-|-
TGTGCCAGCAGCCCTACCGTGAACACTGAAGCTTTCTTT
CASSPTVNTEAFF
>TRBV29-1|TRBJ1-3|TRBD1|-
TGCAGCGTCAGGGACAGTGTTTCGAGCGCCATATATTTT
CSVRDSVSSAIYF
>TRBV5-1|TRBJ2-7|-|-
TGCGCCAGCAGCTTGGGGGGGGTAGGATCGGCGGCCTCTACCTTC
CASSLGGVGSAASTF
>TRBV7-2|TRBJ2-1|-|-
TGTGCCAGCAGCTTAGCCCGATCGGGGAACAATGAGCAGTTCTTC
CASSLARSGNNEQFF
>TRBV9|TRBJ2-7|-|-
TGTGCCAGCAGCCTTACTCCCGAACCTTCCTACGAGCAGTACTTC
CASSLTPEPSYEQYF
>TRBV6-4|TRBJ2-2|TRBD1|-
TGTGCCAGCAGTGACTCTGTGGGACAGGGAGCCGGGGAGCTGTTTTTT
CASSDSVGQGAGELFF
>TRBV28|TRBJ2-1|TRBD2|-
TGTGCCAGCAAACTAGCGGGAGTCGACAATGAGCAGTTCTTC
CASKLAGVDNEQFF
>TRBV6-4|TRBJ2-2|-|once
TGTGCCAGCAGTGACCTTGGGGGCCAGGCCGGGGAGCTGTTTTTT
CASSDLGGQAGELFF
>TRBV7-3|TRBJ1-3|TRBD1|-
TGTGCCAGCAGCTTAACAGGGGGCGCTTCTGGAAACACCATATATTTT
CASSLTGGASGNTIYF
>TRBV5-1|TRBJ2-7|-|-
TGCGCCAGCAGCTTGGGATTGGGCAGCTCCTACGAGCAGTACTTC
CASSLGLGSSYEQYF
>TRBV27|TRBJ1-5|TRBD1|-
TGTGCCAGCACCCCGACAGGGACATATAGCAATCAGCCCCAGCATTTT
CASTPTGTYSNQPQHF
>TRBV28|TRBJ2-7|-|-
TGTGCCAGCAGTTCATCGGACTATAGGTTGTACTTC
CASSSSDYRLYF
>TRBV7-3|TRBJ2-7|-|once
TGTGCCAGCAGCTTAGAGGATTCCGACGAGCAGTACTTC
CASSLEDSDEQYF
>TRBV11-3|TRBJ1-4|-|-
TGTGCCAGCAGCTTAGAAAGTGTCGACAGGCTTGCAACTAATGAAAAACTGTTTTTT
CASSLESVDRLATNEKLFF
>TRBV9|TRBJ2-7|TRBD2|few
TGTGCCAGCAGCGTAGGTAGCGGGAGTGGGGAGCAGTACTTC
CASSVGSGSGEQYF
>TRBV5-4|TRBJ1-5|TRBD1|-
TGTGCCAGCAGCTTGGGAGGGACGGCAGGGGGATCCAATCAGCCCCAGCATTTT
CASSLGGTAGGSNQPQHF
>TRBV9|TRBJ2-5|-|-
TGTGCCAGCAGCGTAAGGGGCCAGGCAGGGGAGACCCAGTACTTC
CASSVRGQAGETQYF
>TRBV18|TRBJ2-3|TRBD2|-
TGTGCCAGCTCACCCCCGGGGAGGGGATCTGGCACAGATACGCAGTATTTT
CASSPPGRGSGTDTQYF
>TRBV7-2|TRBJ2-2|-|once
TGTGCCAGCAGCTTAGACACCTTTTACACCGGGGAGCTGTTTTTT
CASSLDTFYTGELFF